The next 13 T cell receptor beta chains were all read from a single sample in a study of T cell responses to AZD1222 COVID-19 vaccine. Repertoires were generated with immunoSEQ multiplex PCR, while TCRdb's copy carries only in-frame clones and drops some. The table lists 75,000 to 100,000 clones, roughly 90% of them singletons. Sequencing was performed on peripheral blood, taken 28 days after the second AZD1222 dose. These receptors all come from an adult who received the AZD1222 COVID-19 vaccine.

The rearrangement uses TRBV29-1 and TRBJ2-3; perhaps D is TRBD1 or TRBD2 (5 bases each). CDR1 is SQVTM and CDR2 is ANQGSEA in the germline V gene. The CDR3 is 13 amino acids. Trimming took off 3 bases at V and 1 base at J, with 8 bases between the two ends. CDR3 coding DNA: TGCAGCGTTGAGCAGGGAGGCACAGATACGCAGTATTTT. Amino acids: CSVEQGGTDTQYF.

The chain recombines TRBV12-3 or TRBV12-4 with TRBJ2-3; D is unclear. Trimming took 6 bases from V and 8 from J, leaving 15 bases between them. The CDR3 has 13 amino acids. The CDR3: CASREPSGGTQYF. CDR3 DNA: TGTGCCAGCAGAGAACCTAGTGGTGGTACGCAGTATTTT.

CDR3 residues: CASSYGRETQYF. The CDR3 DNA is TGTGCCAGCAGTTACGGACGTGAGACCCAGTACTTC. This rearrangement joins TRBV6-6 to TRBJ2-5, with no clear D. Germline V gives CDR1 MNHNY, CDR2 SVGAGI (reference sequence). The CDR3 has 12 amino acids. V dropped 2 bases and J dropped 5 bases, with 6 bases sitting between them.

The table lists this clone with a count of one. The CDR3 protein is CASMGGLNYGYTF. For the CDR3, the DNA is TGCGCCAGCATGGGGGGACTAAACTATGGCTACACCTTC. This chain connects TRBV10-2 to TRBJ1-2; tentatively, D is TRBD1 (5 bases). Deletions cut 7 bases from V and 2 bases from J, with 11 bases between. Germline V lookup: CDR1 WSHSY, CDR2 SAAADI. This CDR3 contains 13 residues.

This sequence joins TRBV27 and TRBJ1-1; D not certain. Per the germline V gene, CDR1 is MNHEY and CDR2 is SMNVEV (reference sequence). With 0 bases removed from V and 3 bases from J, the gap between germline ends came to 29 bases. This CDR3 comprises 21 residues. The CDR3 DNA is TGTGCCAGCAGTTTATCCCTCCCCTACAGACACACGGAGGGAGAGGACACTGAAGCTTTCTTT. It encodes CASSLSLPYRHTEGEDTEAFF.

The chain couples TRBV19 to TRBJ1-4; D uncertain. Trimming cost V 8 bases and J 6 bases, with 10 bases left between them. The CDR3 sequence is 12 residues long. The germline CDR1 and CDR2 sequences are LNHDA and SQIVND (reference sequence). The CDR3 sequence is CASGQRDEKLFF. CDR3 DNA sequence: TGTGCCAGTGGCCAGAGGGATGAAAAACTGTTTTTT.

The chain combines TRBV6-1 with TRBJ1-5; the D gene is possibly TRBD1 (5 bases). V lost 2 bases and J 2 bases, leaving 13 bases between the germline ends. There are 16 residues in the CDR3. CDR1 and CDR2 from the germline V gene are MNHNS and SASEGT. The CDR3 bases are TGTGCCAGCAGTGAATGGAAGGGGCAGGGCAATCAGCCCCAGCATTTT. Amino acid sequence: CASSEWKGQGNQPQHF.

The DNA for the CDR3 is TGTGCCAGCAGCCAAGATTGGATGCTCAGCTATGGCTACACCTTC. Amino acids: CASSQDWMLSYGYTF. V and J are TRBV3-1 (or the pseudogene TRBV3-2) and TRBJ1-2; the D is unclear. CDR3 length: 15 residues. The ends were cut back, 0 bases at V and 4 bases at J, with 12 bases in the middle. Germline CDR1 LGHDT, CDR2 YNNKEL (reference sequence).

This sequence joins TRBV24-1 and TRBJ2-5; D not resolved. Trimming removed 1 base from V and 1 base from J, with 18 bases in between. The CDR3 sequence is 18 residues long. The germline gives CDR1 KGHDR, CDR2 SFDVKD. Here the CDR3 DNA reads TGTGCCACCAGTGATTTTCTGGCGTTGTGGTACAGCCAAGAGACCCAGTACTTC. This gives the protein CATSDFLALWYSQETQYF.

The chain combines TRBV20-1 with TRBJ1-4; no firm D call. This CDR3 contains 13 residues. The V end lost 3 bases, the J end lost 1 base, and 6 bases lay between the germline ends. The germline V gene has CDR1 DFQATT and CDR2 SNEGSKA (reference sequence). As DNA, the CDR3 is TGCAGTGCTAGTTACGGAACTAATGAAAAACTGTTTTTT. Translated: CSASYGTNEKLFF.

The table lists this clone with a count of one. V gene TRBV9 combines with J gene TRBJ1-4; perhaps TRBD1 as D (6 bases). V lost 0 bases to trimming and J lost 4 bases, with 10 bases between them. The CDR3 length is 15 residues. Germline V lookup: CDR1 SGDLS, CDR2 YYNGEE. CDR3 bases: TGTGCCAGCAGCGTAGACGGGGGCATTAATGAAAAACTGTTTTTT. Amino acids: CASSVDGGINEKLFF.

A few counts support this clone. J is TRBJ2-7 and V is TRBV5-4, with D perhaps matching TRBD2 (5 bases). This CDR3 comprises 15 residues. V lost 2 bases and J lost 2, with 14 bases in between. CDR1 is SGHNT, CDR2 YYREEE, per germline (reference sequence). The CDR3 coding sequence is TGTGCCAGCAGCTTAAAAATCGCGGGTACCTACGAGCAGTACTTC. Translated: CASSLKIAGTYEQYF.

The chain joins TRBV3-1 (or the pseudogene TRBV3-2) to TRBJ2-5, with TRBD2 identical over 13 bases. Germline CDR1 and CDR2: LGHDT and YNNKEL (reference sequence). J was trimmed by 2 bases and V by 1 base; bases with no gene match: 4. The CDR3 length is 17 residues. The CDR3 bases are TGTGCCAGCAGCCAAGGCGGGACTAGCGGGGCGCAAGAGACCCAGTACTTC. Residues: CASSQGGTSGAQETQYF.